The 4 T cell receptor beta chains in this list originate from one sample, sequenced in a study of human T cells and chemical hapten exposure. Using its own MiXCR run on the RACE reads, TCRdb lists one record per CDR3 protein. The sample carries roughly 90,000 distinct CDR3 sequences, 11% recorded once. Documented time point: patch test 3, about 24 weeks after DPC sensitization. Treatment denoted: therapeutic diphenylcyclopropenone sensitization with weekly scalp DPC. Sequenced here: whole blood, sampled in connection with sensitization to the hapten diphenylcyclopropenone (DPC). These receptors were collected from a woman aged 30 to 39 with alopecia areata. Some clones in this sample may be carry-over from other donors' samples.

This clonotype was seen ten or more times. This chain connects TRBV20-1 to TRBJ2-7; 11 positions match TRBD2. Germline V CDR1 and CDR2: DFQATT, SNEGSKA (reference sequence). The CDR3 spans 14 residues. The J segment lost 7 bases and the V segment lost 6 bases, leaving 11 bases of the junction unmatched. CDR3 loop: CSADWTSGSGEQYF. DNA for the CDR3: TGCAGTGCCGATTGGACTAGCGGGTCGGGTGAGCAGTACTTC.

Many counts were recorded for this clonotype. The CDR3 region is CASSLSPQGANTGELFF. The CDR3 bases are TGTGCCAGCAGTTTATCGCCACAGGGGGCAAACACCGGGGAGCTGTTTTTT. This rearrangement joins TRBV27 to TRBJ2-2; 9 bases match TRBD1. Germline values: CDR1 MNHEY, CDR2 SMNVEV (reference sequence). The junction had 4 bases not matched to a gene; V was cut back by 0 bases and J by 2 bases. The CDR3 extends over 17 amino acids.

In this sample, this clonotype turned up a few times. The chain recombines TRBV4-2 with TRBJ1-5; no definite D call. The CDR3 consists of 16 residues. The ends were cut back, 0 bases at V and 3 bases at J, with 12 bases in the middle. CDR1 and CDR2 (germline): LGHNA, YNFKEQ. The CDR3 DNA follows: TGTGCCAGCAGCCAAGATAGCGCCCGGAACAATCAGCCCCAGCATTTT. Protein sequence: CASSQDSARNNQPQHF.

This clonotype was recorded at least ten times. This chain uses TRBV12-3 or TRBV12-4 with TRBJ1-5; 7 bases are a match to TRBD1. The ends lost 8 bases at V and 0 bases at J; junction bases unmatched: 7. This CDR3 spans 15 amino acids. Here the CDR3 DNA reads TGTGCCAGCGCAGGGGGGTGGTATAGCAATCAGCCCCAGCATTTT. Its protein is CASAGGWYSNQPQHF.